The TCR beta chain under discussion was sequenced for a study of blood T cell repertoires in COVID-19. The germline gives CDR1 SGHDN, CDR2 FVKESK. The CDR3 contains 15 residues. The J segment lost 5 bases and the V segment lost 4 bases, leaving 7 bases of the junction unmatched. TCRdb keeps only in-frame clones here, not all; method: immunoSEQ multiplex PCR. The data contain hundreds of thousands of clones, 87% of them seen just once; the ten biggest clones take up about 6%. The rearrangement joins TRBV14 to TRBJ2-7; 11 nucleotides agree with TRBD1. The specimen sequenced was peripheral blood. The clonotype originates from a woman aged 45-59 years with COVID-19, enrolled during active disease. In DNA, the CDR3 is TGTGCCAGCAGCCGGTATAGGGGACAGGGGGACGAGCAGTACTTC. Protein: CASSRYRGQGDEQYF.